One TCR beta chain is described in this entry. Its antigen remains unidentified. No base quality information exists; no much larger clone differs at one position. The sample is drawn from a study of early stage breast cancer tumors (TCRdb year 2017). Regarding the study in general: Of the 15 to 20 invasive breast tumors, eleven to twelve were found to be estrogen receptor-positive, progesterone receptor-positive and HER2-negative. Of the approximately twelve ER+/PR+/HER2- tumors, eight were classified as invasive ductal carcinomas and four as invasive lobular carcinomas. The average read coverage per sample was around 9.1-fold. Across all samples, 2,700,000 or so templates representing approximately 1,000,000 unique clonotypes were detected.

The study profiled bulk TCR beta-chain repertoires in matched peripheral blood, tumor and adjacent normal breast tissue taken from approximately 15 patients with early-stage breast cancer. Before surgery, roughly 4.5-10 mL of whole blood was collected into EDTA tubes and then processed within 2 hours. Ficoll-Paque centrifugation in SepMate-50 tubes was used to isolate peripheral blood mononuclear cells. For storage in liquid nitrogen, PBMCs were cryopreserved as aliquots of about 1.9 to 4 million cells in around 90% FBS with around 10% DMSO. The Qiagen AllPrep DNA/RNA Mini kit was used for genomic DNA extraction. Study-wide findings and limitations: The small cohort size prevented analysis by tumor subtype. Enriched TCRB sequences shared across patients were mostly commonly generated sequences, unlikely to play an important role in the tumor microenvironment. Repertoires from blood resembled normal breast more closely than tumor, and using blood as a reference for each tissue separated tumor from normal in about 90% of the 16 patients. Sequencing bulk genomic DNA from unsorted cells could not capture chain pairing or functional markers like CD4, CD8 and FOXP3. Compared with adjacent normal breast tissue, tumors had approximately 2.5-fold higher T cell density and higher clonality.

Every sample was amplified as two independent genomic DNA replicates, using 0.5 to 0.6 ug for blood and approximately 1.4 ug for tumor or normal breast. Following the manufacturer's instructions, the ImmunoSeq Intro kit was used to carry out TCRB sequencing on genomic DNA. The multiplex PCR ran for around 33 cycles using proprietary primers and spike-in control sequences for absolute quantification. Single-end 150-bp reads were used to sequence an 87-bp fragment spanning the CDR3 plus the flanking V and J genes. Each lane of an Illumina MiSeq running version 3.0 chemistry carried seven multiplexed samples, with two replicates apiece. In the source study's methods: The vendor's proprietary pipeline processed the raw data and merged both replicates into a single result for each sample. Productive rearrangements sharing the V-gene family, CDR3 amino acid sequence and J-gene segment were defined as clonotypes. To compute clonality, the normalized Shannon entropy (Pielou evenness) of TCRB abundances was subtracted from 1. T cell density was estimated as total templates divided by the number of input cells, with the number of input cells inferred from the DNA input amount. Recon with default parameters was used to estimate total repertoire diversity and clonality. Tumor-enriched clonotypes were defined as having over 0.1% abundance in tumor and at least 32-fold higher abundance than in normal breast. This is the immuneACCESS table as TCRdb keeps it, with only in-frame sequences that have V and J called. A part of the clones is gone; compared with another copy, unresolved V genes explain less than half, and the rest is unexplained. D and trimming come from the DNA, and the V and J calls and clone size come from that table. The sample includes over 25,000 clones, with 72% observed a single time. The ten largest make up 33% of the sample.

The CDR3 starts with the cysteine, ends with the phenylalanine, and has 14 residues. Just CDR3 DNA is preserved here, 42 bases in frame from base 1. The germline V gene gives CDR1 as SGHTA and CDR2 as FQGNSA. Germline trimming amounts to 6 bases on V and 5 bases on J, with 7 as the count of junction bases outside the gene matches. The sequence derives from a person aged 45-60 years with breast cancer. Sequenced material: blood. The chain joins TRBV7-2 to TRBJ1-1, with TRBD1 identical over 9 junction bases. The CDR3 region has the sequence CASSRQGGMTEAFF. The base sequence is TGTGCCAGCAGTCGACAGGGGGGGATGACTGAAGCTTTCTTT. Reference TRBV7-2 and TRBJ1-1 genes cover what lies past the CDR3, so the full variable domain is GAGVSQSPSNKVTEKGKDVELRCDPISGHTALYWYRQSLGQGLEFLIYFQGNSAPDKSGLPSDRFSAERTGGSVSTLTIQRTQQEDSAVYLCASSRQGGMTEAFFGQGTRLTVV.